The 14 T cell receptor beta chains below all came from one sample that was sequenced in a study of cytotoxic CD8 clonotypes in ibrutinib-treated CLL. Assay: immunoSEQ multiplex PCR; the TCRdb copy retains only in-frame clones and omits some. The sample includes about 140,000 clones, 91% of them seen just once. This specimen consisted of PBMCs, obtained after 12 months of ibrutinib treatment. Source of these receptors: a human donor with chronic lymphocytic leukemia.

This chain connects TRBV13 to TRBJ2-7; D may be TRBD1 (6 bases). Germline V gene sequence: CDR1 PRHDT, CDR2 FYEKMQ (reference sequence). V was trimmed by 6 bases and J by 4 bases, leaving 7 bases between them. The CDR3 has 11 amino acids. The CDR3 DNA reads TGTGCCAGCAGTACAGGGTACGAGCAGTACTTC. Translating gives CASSTGYEQYF.

The CDR3 bases are TGTGCCAGCAGCCCCAGGGACAGGGGGAGCACTGAAGCTTTCTTT. Translated, it gives CASSPRDRGSTEAFF. The rearrangement links TRBV7-9 to TRBJ1-1; 11 bases map to TRBD1. Germline values: CDR1 SEHNR, CDR2 FQNEAQ (reference sequence). The CDR3 has 15 residues. The V gene end was trimmed by 5 bases and the J gene end by 4 bases; junction bases not matched to a gene: 6.

The gene calls are TRBV19 and TRBJ2-1; the match to TRBD2 covers 8 bases. Germline V gene sequence: CDR1 LNHDA, CDR2 SQIVND (reference sequence). With V trimmed by 5 bases and J by 9 bases, 12 bases remained unmatched. The CDR3 is 15 amino acids. The DNA of the CDR3 is TGTGCCAGTAGTTCCCGAGCGGGAGAGGGCAGTGAGCAGTTCTTC. This gives the protein CASSSRAGEGSEQFF.

The chain employs TRBV15 and TRBJ2-7, with D possibly being TRBD1 or TRBD2 (5 bases each). Germline CDR1 LNHNV, CDR2 YYDKDF (reference sequence). The V end lost 8 bases, the J end lost 7 bases, and 18 bases lay between the germline ends. The CDR3 covers 13 residues. The CDR3 sequence is CATPTGPGKEQYF. The CDR3 bases are TGTGCCACCCCCACGGGGCCCGGAAAGGAGCAGTACTTC.

The V call is TRBV5-8, the J call TRBJ2-7, with 7 bases lining up with TRBD1. The V and J ends lost 4 bases and 1 base, in that order; junction bases with no gene match: 8. Germline loops: CDR1 SGHTS, CDR2 YDEGEE. The CDR3 covers 15 residues. In DNA form, the CDR3 reads TGTGCCAGCAGCGGGGGACAGATCAAATCCTACGAGCAGTACTTC. It translates to CASSGGQIKSYEQYF. The full variable domain, rest sourced from reference TRBV5-8 and TRBJ2-7, is EAGVTQSPTHLIKTRGQQATLRCSPISGHTSVYWYQQALGLGLQFLLWYDEGEERNRGNFPPRFSGRQFPNYSSELNVNALELEDSALYLCASSGGQIKSYEQYFGPGTRLTVT.

The chain joins TRBV27 to TRBJ1-5; TRBD1 matches at 10 bases. This CDR3 has 18 amino acids. The germline gives CDR1 MNHEY, CDR2 SMNVEV (reference sequence). Trimming cost V 5 bases and J 2 bases; bases outside gene matches: 12. CDR3 in amino acids: CASSASGTGALGNQPQHF. DNA for the CDR3: TGTGCCAGCAGTGCCTCCGGGACAGGGGCTCTGGGCAATCAGCCCCAGCATTTT.

The V and J genes are TRBV7-3 and TRBJ2-7, with 14 bases aligning to TRBD2. This CDR3 comprises 15 residues. Trimming removed 3 bases from V and 3 bases from J; junction bases left unmatched: 1. CDR1 and CDR2 (germline): SGHTA, FQGTGA. The CDR3 is CASSLGLAGVYEQYF. The CDR3 bases are TGTGCCAGCAGCTTGGGACTAGCGGGAGTCTACGAGCAGTACTTC.

The V call is TRBV6-5, the J call TRBJ2-1; D not resolved. The CDR3 totals 12 residues. Trimming took 4 bases from V and 6 from J, leaving 7 bases between them. Germline loops: CDR1 MNHEY, CDR2 SVGAGI. CDR3 amino acids: CASSSTPNEQFF. The CDR3 DNA follows: TGTGCCAGCAGTTCTACCCCCAATGAGCAGTTCTTC.

This chain links TRBV28 with TRBJ2-7; tentative D call: TRBD1 (5 bases). Trimming stripped 6 bases from V and 6 bases from J, with 15 bases between. Germline V lookup: CDR1 MDHEN, CDR2 SYDVKM. This CDR3 spans 13 amino acids. CDR3 coding DNA: TGTGCCAGCAGGCCAGGGTCCGTTTCCGAGCAGTACTTC. This encodes CASRPGSVSEQYF.

V and J are TRBV28 and TRBJ1-1; D may be TRBD1 (5 bases). V gave up 3 bases and J gave up 7 bases, with 9 bases separating them. The CDR3 is 12 residues long. Germline CDR1 is MDHEN and CDR2 is SYDVKM. This chain's CDR3 is CASSLLGDEAFF. CDR3 nucleotide sequence: TGTGCCAGCAGTTTGTTAGGGGATGAAGCTTTCTTT.

In its sample, this clone was seen once. The chain uses TRBV5-1 and TRBJ1-2, with a tentative D call TRBD1 (6 bases). Trimming left V 6 bases short and J 4 bases short, with 16 bases between. The CDR3 runs to 14 residues. CDR1 SGHRS and CDR2 YFSETQ come from the germline V gene. The CDR3 here is CASKETGGGYGYTF. CDR3 nucleotides: TGCGCCAGCAAAGAGACAGGTGGGGGCTATGGCTACACCTTC.

The chain's CDR3 is CASLGPQRVAFF. The CDR3 coding sequence is TGTGCCAGCCTAGGTCCCCAGAGGGTAGCTTTCTTT. This chain joins TRBV7-9 and TRBJ1-1; D unresolved. With 8 bases removed from V and 10 bases from J, the gap between germline ends came to 17 bases. There are 12 residues in the CDR3. The germline gives CDR1 SEHNR, CDR2 FQNEAQ (reference sequence).

About this clone: A read error may produce the germline difference seen at one junction end. V usage is TRBV6-5 and J usage is TRBJ1-1; no reliable D call. This CDR3 has 14 residues. The V gene's germline CDR1 is MNHEY and CDR2 SVGAGI. In DNA form, the CDR3 reads TGTGCCAGCAATTACTCGTCCCAGAACACTGAAGCTTTCTTT. This sequence encodes CASNYSSQNTEAFF.

This chain links TRBV19 with TRBJ2-5, with no clear D. V lost 3 bases and J lost 2, with 7 bases in between. Per germline, CDR1 LNHDA and CDR2 SQIVND (reference sequence). The CDR3 extends over 13 amino acids. The CDR3 DNA reads as TGTGCCAGTAGTATGAACAATCAAGAGACCCAGTACTTC. Translation gives CASSMNNQETQYF.